These 6 T cell receptor beta chains share one sample of origin, sequenced in a study of T cell responses to AZD1222 COVID-19 vaccine. Produced via immunoSEQ multiplex PCR; TCRdb's table is partial and in-frame only. The sample contains about 150,000 clones, 90% of which appear only once. The material was peripheral blood, obtained on day 0 of AZD1222 vaccination. These receptors were collected from an adult in good health.

The gene calls are TRBV5-4 and TRBJ2-3; 11 bases are shared with TRBD2. Germline trimming cut 0 bases from V and 1 base from J; bases unmatched to any gene: 1. The germline V gene has CDR1 SGHNT and CDR2 YYREEE (reference sequence). The CDR3 extends over 16 amino acids. The CDR3 sequence is CASSLASGGRTDTQYF. The CDR3 region has the DNA TGTGCCAGCAGCTTGGCTAGCGGGGGGCGCACAGATACGCAGTATTTT.

The chain carries TRBV6-6 and TRBJ1-5; D possibly corresponds to TRBD1 (5 bases). Deletions cut 5 bases from V and 7 bases from J, with 15 bases between. CDR1 and CDR2 from the germline V gene are MNHNY and SVGAGI (reference sequence). The CDR3 sequence is 14 residues long. This CDR3 reads CASSAQGVGQPQHF. CDR3 bases: TGTGCCAGCAGTGCCCAGGGTGTTGGACAGCCCCAGCATTTT.

This rearrangement joins TRBV11-3 to TRBJ2-7; 10 bases are shared with TRBD2. V was clipped by 5 bases and J by 2 bases; unmatched bases: 6. This CDR3 region has 15 residues. Germline values: CDR1 SGHNT, CDR2 YENEEA. CDR3 amino acids: CASSVSGGPPYEQYF. The CDR3 nucleotides read TGTGCCAGCAGCGTTAGCGGGGGGCCCCCCTACGAGCAGTACTTC.

The chain links TRBV19 to TRBJ2-7, with D possibly being TRBD1 (7 bases). This CDR3 has 14 residues. Between the trimmed V and J ends, which lost 7 bases and 3 bases, there was a span of 16 bases. Germline-derived CDR1 and CDR2 are LNHDA and SQIVND (reference sequence). In nucleotides, the CDR3 is TGTGCCAGTAAGGTGGAGGGGGCGAACTACGAGCAGTACTTC. It codes for CASKVEGANYEQYF.

In DNA, the CDR3 is TGTGCCAGCTCACTCTTAAAGGGGCCAGCTTACGAAAAACTGTTTTTT. It specifies CASSLLKGPAYEKLFF. V usage is TRBV18 and J usage is TRBJ1-4; possible D gene TRBD1, 5 bases. V lost 4 bases, J lost 8 bases, and 20 bases lay in between. CDR3 length: 16 residues. Germline CDR1 reads KGHSH; CDR2 reads LQKENI. The whole variable domain, filled in from reference TRBV18 and TRBJ1-4, reads NAGVMQNPRHLVRRRGQEARLRCSPMKGHSHVYWYRQLPEEGLKFMVYLQKENIIDESGMPKERFSAEFPKEGPSILRIQQVVRGDSAAYFCASSLLKGPAYEKLFFGSGTQLSVL.

CDR3 DNA: TGTGCCAGCAGCCTCAGGACTAGCGGTCCCACAGATACGCAGTATTTT. As protein: CASSLRTSGPTDTQYF. This sequence joins TRBV3-1 (or the pseudogene TRBV3-2) and TRBJ2-3, with 10 bases fitting TRBD2. The CDR3 contains 16 residues. CDR1 is LGHDT and CDR2 is YNNKEL in the germline V gene (reference sequence). The junction had 6 bases not matched to a gene; V was cut back by 4 bases and J by 2 bases.